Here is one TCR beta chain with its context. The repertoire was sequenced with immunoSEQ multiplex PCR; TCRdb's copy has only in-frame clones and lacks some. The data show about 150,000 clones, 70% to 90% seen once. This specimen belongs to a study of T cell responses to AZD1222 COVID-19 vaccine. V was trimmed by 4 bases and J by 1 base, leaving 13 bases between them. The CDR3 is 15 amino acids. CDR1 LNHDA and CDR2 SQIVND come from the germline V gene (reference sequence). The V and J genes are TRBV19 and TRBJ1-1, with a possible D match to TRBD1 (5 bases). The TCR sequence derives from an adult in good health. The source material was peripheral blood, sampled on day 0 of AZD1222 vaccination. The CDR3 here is CASSRAGRTNTEAFF. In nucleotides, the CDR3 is TGTGCCAGTAGTAGAGCAGGGAGGACGAACACTGAAGCTTTCTTT.